The sequence of this TCR beta chain was determined in a study of regulatory T cells. As regards this clone: Antigen specificity is unknown.

CD4+ T cells were divided by sorting: CD25-high CD127-low Tregs, CD25-low CD127-high conventional cells. The study, taken as a whole, reports: Patient repertoires had restricted TRB V-J pairs and skewed V and J usage, most in Tregs. In CD3G-deficient patients, conventional CD4+ T cells were enriched for hydrophobic CDR3 residues at positions 6 and 7.

The CDR3 is 15 residues long. V was trimmed by 1 base and J by 8 bases, leaving 17 bases between them. The PCR used 52 TRBV and 13 TRBJ primers. Generated by immunoSEQ multiplex PCR, the TCRdb table keeps only in-frame clones and is missing some. The table lists 30,000 to 40,000 clones, 89% of them singletons. V gene TRBV23-1 combines with J gene TRBJ1-2; a weak D match, TRBD1 (5 bases). TRBV23-1 is reported as an ORF; its role is uncertain. What was sequenced was conventional CD4+ T cells sorted from blood. The TCR was taken from a person in their late teens or twenties with CD3G deficiency. The CDR3 DNA sequence: TGCGCCAGCAGTCAATACCCCCCCGGGGGAGAAGGCTACACCTTC. Residues: CASSQYPPGGEGYTF.